This T cell receptor beta chain appears in the sequencing data of a study of CD8+CD57+ T cells in acquired aplastic anemia. Selection for sequencing was limited to patients who had shown CD8+CD57+ cell expansion by flow cytometry. This CDR3 has 14 amino acids. Germline loops: CDR1 SGHTA, CDR2 FQGNSA. Trimming removed 5 bases from V and 4 bases from J; junction bases left unmatched: 6. Genomic DNA templated the TCR beta VDJ and CDR3 profiling. TCRdb processed the reads anew with MiXCR; each CDR3 protein has one entry. The data show over 150,000 distinct CDR3 sequences, about three fifths seen once. The rearrangement links TRBV7-2 to TRBJ2-7; TRBD2 matches at 9 bases. The sequenced sample was sorted CD4+, CD8+, or CD8+CD57+ T cells (not recorded which) from PBMCs. The sequence was collected from a human donor with aplastic anemia. The CDR3 nucleotides read TGTGCCAGCAGCACCGGGACTAGCCTGTACGAGCAGTACTTC. It codes for CASSTGTSLYEQYF.